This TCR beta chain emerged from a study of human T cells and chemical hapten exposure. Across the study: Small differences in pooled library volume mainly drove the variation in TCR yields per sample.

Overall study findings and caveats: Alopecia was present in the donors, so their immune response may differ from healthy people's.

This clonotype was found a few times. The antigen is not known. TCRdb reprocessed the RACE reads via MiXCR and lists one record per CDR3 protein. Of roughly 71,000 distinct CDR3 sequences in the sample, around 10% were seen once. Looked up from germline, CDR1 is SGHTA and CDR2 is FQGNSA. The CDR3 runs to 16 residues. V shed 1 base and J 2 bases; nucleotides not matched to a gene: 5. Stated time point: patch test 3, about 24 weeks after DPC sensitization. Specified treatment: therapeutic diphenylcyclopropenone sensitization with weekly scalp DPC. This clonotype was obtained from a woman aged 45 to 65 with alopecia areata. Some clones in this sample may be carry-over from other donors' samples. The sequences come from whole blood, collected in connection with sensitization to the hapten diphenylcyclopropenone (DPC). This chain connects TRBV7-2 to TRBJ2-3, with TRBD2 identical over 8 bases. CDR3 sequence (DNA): TGTGCCAGCAGCTTAGTTAGCGGGGTAACCACAGATACGCAGTATTTT. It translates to CASSLVSGVTTDTQYF. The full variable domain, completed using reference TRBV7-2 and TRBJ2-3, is GAGVSQSPSNKVTEKGKDVELRCDPISGHTALYWYRQSLGQGLEFLIYFQGNSAPDKSGLPSDRFSAERTGGSVSTLTIQRTQQEDSAVYLCASSLVSGVTTDTQYFGPGTRLTVL.